One and the same sample provided the 11 T cell receptor beta chains below, sequenced in a study of T cell repertoires in cytomegalovirus infection. No antigen is known for these receptors. Using its own MiXCR run on the reads, TCRdb lists one record per CDR3 protein. Seen here are approximately 990,000 distinct CDR3 sequences, around 32% observed once, and the top ten hold roughly an eighth. The specimen comprised cultured CD8+ T cells from PBMCs, sampled from culture after CMV antigen stimulation. The source is a human donor in good health (CMV status not recorded). Some clones in this sample may be carry-over from other donors' samples.

V and J are TRBV6-6 and TRBJ2-7; no definite D call. The V gene's germline CDR1 is MNHNY and CDR2 SVGAGI (reference sequence). The V gene lost 2 bases and the J gene lost 2 bases, with 13 bases spanning the gap. The CDR3 runs to 15 residues. CDR3 sequence reads: CASSYLEIGPYEQYV. CDR3 in DNA: TGTGCCAGCAGTTACCTCGAGATTGGCCCCTACGAGCAGTACGTC.

The rearrangement uses TRBV19 and TRBJ2-6; 7 bases agree with TRBD1. The germline V gene encodes CDR1 LNHDA and CDR2 SQIVND (reference sequence). Germline trimming cut 3 bases from V and 1 base from J; bases unmatched to any gene: 12. CDR3 length: 19 amino acids. CDR3 sequence (DNA): TGTGCCAGTAGTATCGGACAGGACATTCCCGATTCTGGGGCCAACGTCCTGACTTTC. The encoded protein is CASSIGQDIPDSGANVLTF.

This chain connects TRBV7-8 to TRBJ2-1; the match to TRBD2 covers 8 bases. From germline, CDR1 is SGHVS and CDR2 FQNEAQ. V was clipped by 4 bases and J by 0 bases; unmatched bases: 8. CDR3 length: 17 amino acids. Here the CDR3 DNA reads TGTGCCAGCAGCTCTCCGGGCGGGGGGTCCTCCTACAATGAGCAGTTCTTC. Its translation is CASSSPGGGSSYNEQFF.

This clonotype was recorded only once. The chain recombines TRBV29-1 with TRBJ2-7; D tentatively reads TRBD1 or TRBD2 (7 bases each). Germline V gene lookup returns CDR1 SQVTM and CDR2 ANQGSEA. The CDR3 has 12 residues. V lost 5 bases to trimming and J lost 6 bases, with 14 bases between them. CDR3 protein: CSVPGGGGEQYF. Written as DNA, the CDR3 is TGCAGCGTTCCAGGGGGGGGCGGCGAGCAGTACTTC.

Of note for this clonotype: Being one base from a much bigger clone, this may be a read error. No conserved phenylalanine or tryptophan ends this CDR3, so it is likely a read error. This sequence joins TRBV7-3 and TRBJ2-3; D is undetermined. Looked up from germline, CDR1 is SGHTA and CDR2 is FQGTGA. V was cut by 5 bases and J by 4 bases, with 7 bases left in between. This CDR3 region has 12 residues. This CDR3 is CASSPYADTQYS. CDR3 nucleotides: TGTGCCAGCAGCCCTTATGCAGATACGCAGTATTCT.

The V call is TRBV6-5, the J call TRBJ1-5; D not certain. This CDR3 is built from 15 residues. Trimming took 0 bases from V and 7 from J, leaving 13 bases between them. Germline V lookup: CDR1 MNHEY, CDR2 SVGAGI. The DNA for the CDR3 is TGTGCCAGCAGTTACTCTTTGGGTCTTGGGCAGCCCCAGCATTTT. Amino acids: CASSYSLGLGQPQHF.

This clonotype was recorded many times. The chain carries TRBV7-9 and TRBJ1-2; 7 nucleotides agree with TRBD1. The germline gives CDR1 SEHNR, CDR2 FQNEAQ (reference sequence). Losses at the gene ends were 10 bases for V and 2 bases for J; bases not matched to a gene: 7. The CDR3 sequence is 13 residues long. CDR3 bases: TGTGCCAACGAACAGGGGCCCAACTATGGCTACACCTTC. Its protein is CANEQGPNYGYTF. The whole variable domain, filled in from reference TRBV7-9 and TRBJ1-2, reads DTGVSQNPRHKITKRGQNVTFRCDPISEHNRLYWYRQTLGQGPEFLTYFQNEAQLEKSRLLSDRFSAERPKGSFSTLEIQRTEQGDSAMYLCANEQGPNYGYTFGSGTRLTVV.

This clonotype showed up many times. The chain recombines TRBV5-8 with TRBJ1-2, with D possibly being TRBD1 (5 bases). This CDR3 has 15 amino acids. Germline lookup yields CDR1 SGHTS and CDR2 YDEGEE. Trimming stripped 9 bases from V and 2 bases from J, with 20 bases between. CDR3 sequence (DNA): TGTGCCACCCTAACCCCGACAGAACCGAACTATGGCTACACCTTC. Its translation is CATLTPTEPNYGYTF.

This clonotype was observed many times. V gene TRBV7-6 combines with J gene TRBJ2-7; tentatively, D is TRBD2 (6 bases). The CDR3 has 17 amino acids. V was trimmed by 5 bases and J by 1 base, leaving 21 bases between them. CDR1 and CDR2 from the germline V gene are SGHVS and FNYEAQ. This CDR3 reads CASSPVDPGLESYEQYV. The CDR3 nucleotides read TGTGCCAGCAGCCCGGTCGACCCGGGACTCGAATCCTACGAGCAGTACGTC.

A few counts support this clonotype. This chain links TRBV25-1 with TRBJ2-7, with a tentative D call TRBD2 (6 bases). Trimming removed 8 bases at V and 5 bases at J, with 7 bases between. The CDR3 is 10 residues long. The V gene's germline CDR1 is MGHDK and CDR2 SYGVNS. CDR3 coding DNA: TGTGCCAGCCGCGGGGACGAGCAGTACTTC. It specifies CASRGDEQYF.

The V gene is TRBV6-5, the J gene TRBJ1-6; maybe TRBD1 (6 bases). Germline CDR1 is MNHEY and CDR2 is SVGAGI. CDR3 length equals 14 residues. Trimming removed 2 bases at V and 9 bases at J, with 11 bases between. The CDR3 sequence: CASSYQGGVSPLHF. CDR3 nucleotide sequence: TGTGCCAGCAGTTACCAAGGGGGGGTTTCACCCCTCCACTTT.